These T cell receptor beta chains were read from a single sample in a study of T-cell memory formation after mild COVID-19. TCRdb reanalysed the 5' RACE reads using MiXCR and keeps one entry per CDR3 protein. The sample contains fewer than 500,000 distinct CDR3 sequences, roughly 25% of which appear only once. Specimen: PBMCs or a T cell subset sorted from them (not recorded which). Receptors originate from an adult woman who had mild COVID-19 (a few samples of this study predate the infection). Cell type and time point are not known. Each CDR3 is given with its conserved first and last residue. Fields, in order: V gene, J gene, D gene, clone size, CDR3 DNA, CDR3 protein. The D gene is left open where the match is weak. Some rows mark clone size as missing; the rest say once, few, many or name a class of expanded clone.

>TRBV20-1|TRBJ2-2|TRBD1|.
TGCAGTGCTAGAGTGACGGGACAGAAGAACACCGGGGAGCTGTTTTTT
CSARVTGQKNTGELFF
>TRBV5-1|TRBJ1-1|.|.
TGCGCCAGCAGCTTGGAAAGGGGGAGAATCGGGAACACTGAAGCTTTCTTT
CASSLERGRIGNTEAFF
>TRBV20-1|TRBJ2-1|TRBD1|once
TGCAGTGCTCGCTTTAGGGACAGGGAGGGCAATGAGCAGTTCTTC
CSARFRDREGNEQFF
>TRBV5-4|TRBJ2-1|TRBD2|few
TGTGCCAGCAGCATCGGGACTAGACGGGGCAATGAGCAGTTCTTC
CASSIGTRRGNEQFF
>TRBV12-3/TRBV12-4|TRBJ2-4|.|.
TGTGCCAGCAGTTTAGCCAGGGGGGGCAGTAAAAACATTCAGTACTTC
CASSLARGGSKNIQYF
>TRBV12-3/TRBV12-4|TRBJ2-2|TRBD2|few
TGTGCCAGCAGTTTAAAGCGGGGCTACACCGGGGAGCTGTTTTTT
CASSLKRGYTGELFF
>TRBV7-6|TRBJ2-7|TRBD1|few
TGTGCCAGCAGCTTAGAACAGGGGGCGGAGGAGCAGTACTTC
CASSLEQGAEEQYF
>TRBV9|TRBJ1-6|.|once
TGTGCCAGCAGCGTAGGGGGTCAGAAGTCACCCCTCCACTTT
CASSVGGQKSPLHF
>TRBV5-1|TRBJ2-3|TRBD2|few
TGCGCCAGCAGCGGGGGACTAGCCCTAATCACAGATACGCAGTATTTT
CASSGGLALITDTQYF
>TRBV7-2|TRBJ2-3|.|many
TGTGCCAGCAGCATTAGCACAGATACGCAGTATTTT
CASSISTDTQYF
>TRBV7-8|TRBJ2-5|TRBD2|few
TGTGCCAGCAGCCGACTCGGGACTAGCGGATCCCAAGAGACCCAGTACTTC
CASSRLGTSGSQETQYF
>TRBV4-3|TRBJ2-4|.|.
TGCGCCAGCAGCCGAGATACGGGGTACATTCAGTACTTC
CASSRDTGYIQYF
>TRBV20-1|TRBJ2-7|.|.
TGCAGTGCTAGAGAGCTAGACACCTACGAGCAGTACTTC
CSARELDTYEQYF
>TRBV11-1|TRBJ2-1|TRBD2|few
TGTGCCAGCAGCTTACCGAACACGCCGGGACTAGCGGGATATGAGCAGTTCTTC
CASSLPNTPGLAGYEQFF
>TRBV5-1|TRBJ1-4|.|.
TGCGCCAGCAGCTTGGCCAGGGATCCTTTTAATGAAAAACTGTTTTTT
CASSLARDPFNEKLFF
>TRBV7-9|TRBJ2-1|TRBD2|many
TGTGCCAGCAGCTTAAAATCTTCGCGGGGGGGCAGTGAGCAGTTCTTC
CASSLKSSRGGSEQFF
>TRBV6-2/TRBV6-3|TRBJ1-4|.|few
TGTGCCAGCAGGGATACAGGGTCGGGTGAAAAACTGTTTTTT
CASRDTGSGEKLFF
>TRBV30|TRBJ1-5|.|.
TGTGCCTGGAGTGTAGACAGCCTATATAGCAATCAGCCCCAGCATTTT
CAWSVDSLYSNQPQHF
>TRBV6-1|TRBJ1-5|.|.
TGTGCCAGCAGTCCACTGTGGGGCGATCAGCCCCAGCATTTT
CASSPLWGDQPQHF
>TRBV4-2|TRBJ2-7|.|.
TGTGCCAGCAGCCCCAAAAAGGTGTCATTATACGAGCAGTACTTC
CASSPKKVSLYEQYF
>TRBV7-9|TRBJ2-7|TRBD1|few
TGTGCCAGCAGCGACCGGGACAGGGAAGTATACGAGCAGTACTTC
CASSDRDREVYEQYF
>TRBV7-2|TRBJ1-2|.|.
TGTGCCAGCAGCTTATCCCTGGCAGGGCTTAACTATGGCTACACCTTC
CASSLSLAGLNYGYTF
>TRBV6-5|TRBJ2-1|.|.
TGTGCCAGCAGTTACGGGACCGTACACAATGAGCAGTTCTTC
CASSYGTVHNEQFF
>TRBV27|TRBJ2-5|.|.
TGTGCCAGCAGTTTAGGGGGTCGGCTCGGAGAGACCCAGTACTTC
CASSLGGRLGETQYF
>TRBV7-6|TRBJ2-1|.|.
TGTGCCAGCAGCCCCACTCAGTACAATGAGCAGTTCTTC
CASSPTQYNEQFF
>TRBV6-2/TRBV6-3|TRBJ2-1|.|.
TGTGCCAGTATTAGGAGACTGGAATCCTACAATGAGCAGTTCTTC
CASIRRLESYNEQFF
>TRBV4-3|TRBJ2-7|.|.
TGCGCCAGCAGCCAAGAGTCCTGGGCCTACGAGCAGTACTTC
CASSQESWAYEQYF
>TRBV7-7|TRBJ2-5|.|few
TGTGCCAGCAGCTTAGGGAGGGCCAGGGAAGGAGAGACCCAGTACTTC
CASSLGRAREGETQYF
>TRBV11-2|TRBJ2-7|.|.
TGTGCCAGCAGCCCGGACCTTTGGGCCGAGCAGTACTTC
CASSPDLWAEQYF
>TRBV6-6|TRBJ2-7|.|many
TGTGCCAGCAGTTACGGCGAGCAGTACTTC
CASSYGEQYF
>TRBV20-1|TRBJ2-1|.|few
TGCAGTGCTAGCGATCCAATGATTGGGTCCTACAATGAGCAGTTCTTC
CSASDPMIGSYNEQFF
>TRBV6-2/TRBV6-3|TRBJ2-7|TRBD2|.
TGTGCCAGCAGTTATAGCGGGAATCCCTACGAGCAGTACTTC
CASSYSGNPYEQYF
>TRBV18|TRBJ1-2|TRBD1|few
TGTGCCAGCTCACACGGGACAGACGGCTACACCTTC
CASSHGTDGYTF
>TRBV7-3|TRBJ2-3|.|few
TGTGCCAGCAGCTTAATGGGCGGAACAGATACGCAGTATTTT
CASSLMGGTDTQYF
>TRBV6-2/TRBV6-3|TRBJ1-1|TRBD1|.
TGTGCCAGCGGAGGACAGGGGAACACTGAAGCTTTCTTT
CASGGQGNTEAFF
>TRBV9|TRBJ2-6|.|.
TGTGCCAGCAGCGTGTATGCCAGCTCTGGGGCCAACGTCCTGACTTTC
CASSVYASSGANVLTF
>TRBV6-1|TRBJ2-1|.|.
TGTGCCAGCAGTCTGGAACTTTCTCCGAATGAGCAGTTCTTC
CASSLELSPNEQFF
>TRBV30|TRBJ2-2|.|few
TGTGCCTGGAGTCAGAGCGGCCTGAACACCGGGGAGCTGTTTTTT
CAWSQSGLNTGELFF
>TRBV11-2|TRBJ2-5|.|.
TGTGCCAGCAGCCCACCCGAATCGCAAGAGACCCAGTACTTC
CASSPPESQETQYF
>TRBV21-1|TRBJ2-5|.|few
TGTGCCAGCAGCAAAACTACCCCCGGTGGGGAGAGCCAGTACTTC
CASSKTTPGGESQYF
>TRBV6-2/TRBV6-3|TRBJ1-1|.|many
TGTGCCAGCAACCATCAGGGCGCCACTGAAGCTTTCTTT
CASNHQGATEAFF
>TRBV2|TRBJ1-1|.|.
TGTGCCAGCAGGGTTGAGAGTGAAGCTTTCTTT
CASRVESEAFF
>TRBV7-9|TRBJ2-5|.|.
TGTGCCAGCAGCCCCCGAGCTGCTCAAGAGACCCAGTACTTC
CASSPRAAQETQYF
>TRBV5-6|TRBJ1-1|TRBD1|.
TGTGCCAGCAGCTTTAACGACAGGGGAAGACCTAACACTGAAGCTTTCTTT
CASSFNDRGRPNTEAFF
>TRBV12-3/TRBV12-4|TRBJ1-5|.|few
TGTGCCAGCAGAGACCAGGAGGCGAGCAATCAGCCCCAGCATTTT
CASRDQEASNQPQHF
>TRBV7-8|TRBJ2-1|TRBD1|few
TGTGCCAGCAGCACTACAGACCAGGGGGCTTGGGTCAATGAGCAGTTCTTC
CASSTTDQGAWVNEQFF
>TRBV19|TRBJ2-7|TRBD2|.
TGTGCCAGCCGGGGGGAAACACTACGGGAGCAGTACTTC
CASRGETLREQYF
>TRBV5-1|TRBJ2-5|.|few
TGCGCCAGCAGCTTGGGAGTTGCCGCCATGGAGACCCAGTACTTC
CASSLGVAAMETQYF
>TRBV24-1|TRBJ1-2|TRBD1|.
TGTGCCACCAGCCCTTCTGGACAGGGGGCTGAAGGCTACACCTTC
CATSPSGQGAEGYTF
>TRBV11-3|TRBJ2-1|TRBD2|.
TGTGCCAGCAGCTTCTTACTAGCGGGGGGCAATGAGCAGTTCTTC
CASSFLLAGGNEQFF
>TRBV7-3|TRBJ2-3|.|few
TGTGCCAGCAGCTTTTTTGCGGTAGATACGCAGTATTTT
CASSFFAVDTQYF
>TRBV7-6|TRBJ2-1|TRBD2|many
TGTGCCAGCAGCTGGCGGGGGGGCGGCGATGAGCAGTTCTTC
CASSWRGGGDEQFF
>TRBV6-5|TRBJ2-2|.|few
TGTGCCAGCAGATACAGGGGAGGTGTCGGGGAGCTGTTTTTT
CASRYRGGVGELFF
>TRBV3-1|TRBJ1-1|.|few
TGTGCCAGCAGCCACAGGGATAGAGTGAACACTGAAGCTTTCTTT
CASSHRDRVNTEAFF